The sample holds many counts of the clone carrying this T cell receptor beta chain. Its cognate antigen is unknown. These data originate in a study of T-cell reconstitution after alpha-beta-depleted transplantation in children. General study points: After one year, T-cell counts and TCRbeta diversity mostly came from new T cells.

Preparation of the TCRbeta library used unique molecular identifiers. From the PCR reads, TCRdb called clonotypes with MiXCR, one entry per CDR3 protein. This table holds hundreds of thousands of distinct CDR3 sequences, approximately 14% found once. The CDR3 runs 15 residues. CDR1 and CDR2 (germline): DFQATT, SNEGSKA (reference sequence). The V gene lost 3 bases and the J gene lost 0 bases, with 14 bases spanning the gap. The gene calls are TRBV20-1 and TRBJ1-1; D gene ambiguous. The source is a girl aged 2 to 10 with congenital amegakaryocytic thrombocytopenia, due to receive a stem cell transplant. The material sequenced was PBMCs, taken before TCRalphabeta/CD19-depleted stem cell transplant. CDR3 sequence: CSASPGLVLNTEAFF. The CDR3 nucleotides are TGCAGTGCTAGCCCCGGGCTGGTCTTGAACACTGAAGCTTTCTTT.